Listed below are T cell receptor beta chains from one sample, sequenced in a study of T cell responses to AZD1222 COVID-19 vaccine. Measured with immunoSEQ multiplex PCR; TCRdb has only the in-frame clones, and not every one. The sample contains 25,000 to 30,000 clones, 78% of which appear only once. The specimen was peripheral blood, collected on day 0 of AZD1222 vaccination. The receptors were sampled from an adult in good health. Both conserved end residues are part of each CDR3. D genes are given only for firm matches. Clone size is given for some rows only: seen once, a few or many times, or a class if the clone is expanded.

>NA|NA|TRBV24-1|TRBJ2-1
CATSDLMGEQFF
TGTGCCACCAGTGATTTGATGGGGGAGCAGTTCTTC
>NA|TRBD1|TRBV13|TRBJ1-2
CASSLTGGQYGLAYGYTF
TGTGCCAGCAGCTTGACCGGGGGACAGTACGGGCTAGCCTATGGCTACACCTTC
>few|NA|TRBV11-2|TRBJ1-6
CASRRLRDNSPLHF
TGTGCCAGCAGGAGGTTAAGGGATAATTCACCCCTCCACTTT
>NA|NA|TRBV28|TRBJ1-1
CASSLSTAYFMNTEAFF
TGTGCCAGCAGTTTAAGCACAGCCTACTTCATGAACACTGAAGCTTTCTTT
>NA|NA|TRBV12-5|TRBJ1-2
CASGSGRGYLGYTF
TGTGCTAGTGGTTCGGGAAGGGGGTATCTTGGCTACACCTTC
>few|NA|TRBV18|TRBJ2-7
CASSRNPYEQYF
TGTGCCAGCTCCCGCAACCCCTACGAGCAGTACTTC
>NA|NA|TRBV20-1|TRBJ2-7
CSASGGLTYEQYF
TGCAGTGCTAGTGGGGGGCTAACCTACGAGCAGTACTTC
>NA|NA|TRBV10-3|TRBJ1-4
CAINQQGLEEKLFF
TGTGCCATCAACCAACAGGGTCTAGAAGAAAAACTGTTTTTT
>few|TRBD1|TRBV9|TRBJ2-5
CASSARTGTGYQETQYF
TGTGCCAGCAGCGCCAGAACCGGGACAGGATACCAAGAGACCCAGTACTTC
>once|TRBD2|TRBV5-5|TRBJ2-1
CASSLSGVLLYNEQFF
TGTGCCAGCAGCTTAAGCGGGGTGTTATTATACAATGAGCAGTTCTTC
>NA|NA|TRBV30|TRBJ1-5
CAWSRAENQPQHF
TGTGCCTGGAGTAGGGCAGAAAATCAGCCCCAGCATTTT
>NA|NA|TRBV10-2|TRBJ1-1
CASSGGGLVNTEAFF
TGCGCCAGCAGTGGGGGGGGACTCGTGAACACTGAAGCTTTCTTT
>NA|NA|TRBV30|TRBJ2-1
CAWGQGIRPYNEQFF
TGTGCCTGGGGGCAGGGGATCCGGCCGTACAATGAGCAGTTCTTC
>NA|NA|TRBV10-1|TRBJ1-1
CASAQGSFTEAFF
TGCGCCAGCGCCCAGGGGTCGTTCACTGAAGCTTTCTTT
>once|TRBD1|TRBV19|TRBJ1-1
CASSRQGEAFF
TGTGCCAGTAGCCGACAGGGTGAAGCTTTCTTT
>NA|NA|TRBV6-1|TRBJ1-1
CASGEAFNTEAFF
TGTGCCAGCGGTGAGGCGTTCAACACTGAAGCTTTCTTT
>NA|NA|TRBV29-1|TRBJ2-3
CSVVTHISTDTQYF
TGCAGCGTTGTGACACACATAAGCACAGATACGCAGTATTTT
>once|NA|TRBV7-9|TRBJ2-2
CASGARGGTGELFF
TGTGCCAGCGGGGCCAGGGGAGGCACCGGGGAGCTGTTTTTT
>NA|NA|TRBV6-2/TRBV6-3|TRBJ2-3
CASSFTIGGADTDTQYF
TGTGCCAGCAGTTTTACAATAGGAGGGGCAGACACAGATACGCAGTATTTT
>NA|NA|TRBV19|TRBJ2-5
CASRPRGDPSGTQYF
TGTGCCAGTAGACCCCGCGGGGACCCATCGGGGACCCAGTACTTC
>medium-sized|NA|TRBV9|TRBJ2-5
CASSVDAGQETQYF
TGTGCCAGCAGCGTAGACGCCGGTCAAGAGACCCAGTACTTC
>NA|NA|TRBV7-3|TRBJ2-3
CASSLEGRPGTDTQYF
TGTGCCAGCAGCTTAGAAGGCCGCCCGGGCACAGATACGCAGTATTTT
>NA|NA|TRBV28|TRBJ1-3
CASSPPYSGNTIYF
TGTGCCAGCAGTCCCCCTTACTCTGGAAACACCATATATTTT
>NA|NA|TRBV7-9|TRBJ1-5
CASSLAGYSQPQHF
TGTGCCAGCAGCTTAGCAGGTTACAGTCAGCCCCAGCATTTT
>NA|TRBD1|TRBV19|TRBJ1-5
CASSPGQGGGHNQPQHF
TGTGCCAGTAGTCCAGGACAGGGAGGAGGGCACAATCAGCCCCAGCATTTT
>NA|NA|TRBV10-3|TRBJ2-7
CAISESVGVGSYEQYF
TGTGCCATCAGTGAGTCAGTAGGGGTGGGCTCCTACGAGCAGTACTTC
>NA|NA|TRBV30|TRBJ1-2
CAWSVPFAWGGYTF
TGTGCCTGGAGTGTACCGTTCGCCTGGGGAGGCTACACCTTC
>NA|NA|TRBV6-5|TRBJ2-3
CASRGVRDTDTQYF
TGTGCCAGCCGAGGGGTGAGGGACACAGATACGCAGTATTTT
>NA|TRBD1|TRBV9|TRBJ2-5
CASSARGQGGSGGETQYF
TGTGCCAGCAGCGCAAGGGGACAGGGCGGGAGTGGGGGAGAGACCCAGTACTTC
>NA|NA|TRBV25-1|TRBJ2-1
CASSEYISGVGNEQFF
TGTGCCAGCAGTGAATATATTTCCGGGGTGGGGAATGAGCAGTTCTTC
>NA|NA|TRBV20-1|TRBJ1-4
CSASDEPGSANEKLFF
TGCAGTGCTAGTGATGAACCAGGGTCCGCTAATGAAAAACTGTTTTTT
>few|NA|TRBV28|TRBJ1-2
CASSLGPTAGIPNYGYTF
TGTGCCAGCAGTTTAGGGCCGACCGCAGGTATACCTAACTATGGCTACACCTTC
>NA|NA|TRBV11-1|TRBJ2-5
CASGRSIKTQYF
TGTGCCAGCGGCCGCAGCATCAAGACCCAGTACTTC
>NA|NA|TRBV9|TRBJ2-1
CASSGGSYNEQFF
TGTGCCAGCAGCGGGGGCTCCTACAATGAGCAGTTCTTC
>NA|NA|TRBV5-1|TRBJ1-4
CASSLGSNSPTNEKLFF
TGCGCCAGCAGCTTGGGGTCGAACAGCCCAACTAATGAAAAACTGTTTTTT
>NA|TRBD2|TRBV7-2|TRBJ2-1
CASSLVRGTSGSCIEQFF
TGTGCCAGCAGCTTAGTTCGAGGGACTAGCGGGAGTTGTATTGAGCAGTTCTTC
>few|NA|TRBV7-7|TRBJ1-4
CASSAGPVGEKLFF
TGTGCTAGCAGCGCCGGCCCCGTAGGAGAAAAACTGTTTTTT
>NA|NA|TRBV25-1|TRBJ1-4
CASSEKFRGLNEKLFF
TGTGCCAGCAGTGAAAAATTTCGGGGACTTAATGAAAAACTGTTTTTT
>NA|TRBD1|TRBV6-6|TRBJ1-1
CASRTGAGTEAFF
TGTGCCAGCAGGACAGGGGCAGGGACTGAAGCTTTCTTT
>NA|NA|TRBV7-9|TRBJ2-5
CASSLDGRVGETQYF
TGTGCCAGCAGCTTAGACGGTAGGGTTGGTGAGACCCAGTACTTC
>NA|NA|TRBV5-1|TRBJ1-2
CASRQDFYGYTF
TGCGCCAGCAGACAGGATTTCTATGGCTACACCTTC
>NA|NA|TRBV12-3/TRBV12-4|TRBJ1-2
CASSRSVGYTF
TGTGCCAGCAGTCGTAGCGTGGGCTACACCTTC
>NA|NA|TRBV28|TRBJ1-5
CASRDSYQPQHF
TGTGCCAGCCGGGATTCCTATCAGCCCCAGCATTTT
>few|NA|TRBV28|TRBJ1-4
CASSIATGEKLFF
TGTGCCAGCAGTATCGCCACAGGTGAAAAACTGTTTTTT
>NA|NA|TRBV5-1|TRBJ1-2
CASSSWPSPGYTF
TGCGCCAGCAGCTCCTGGCCCAGTCCGGGCTACACCTTC
>NA|TRBD1|TRBV7-2|TRBJ1-2
CASSLQASRGQGYTF
TGTGCCAGCAGCTTACAGGCCAGCAGGGGGCAAGGCTACACCTTC
>once|TRBD1|TRBV5-1|TRBJ2-2
CASSTRQGITGELFF
TGCGCCAGCAGCACCCGACAGGGGATCACCGGGGAGCTGTTTTTT
>NA|NA|TRBV12-3/TRBV12-4|TRBJ2-5
CASRGLDFLYF
TGTGCCAGCAGAGGACTCGACTTTCTGTACTTC
>NA|NA|TRBV28|TRBJ1-2
CASRAQRNYGYTF
TGTGCCAGCAGAGCTCAAAGAAACTATGGCTACACCTTC
>NA|NA|TRBV18|TRBJ1-1
CASSLEGLGDTEAFF
TGTGCCAGCTCACTGGAGGGGCTCGGGGACACTGAAGCTTTCTTT
>once|NA|TRBV10-3|TRBJ1-5
CAISEGRNSNQPQHF
TGTGCCATCAGTGAGGGGCGGAATAGCAATCAGCCCCAGCATTTT
>NA|NA|TRBV5-1|TRBJ1-2
CASSLGGSTNYGYTF
TGCGCCAGCAGCTTGGGAGGATCCACTAACTATGGCTACACCTTC
>NA|TRBD1|TRBV18|TRBJ1-5
CASSPRQGEGQPQHF
TGTGCCAGCTCCCCGAGACAGGGAGAAGGTCAGCCCCAGCATTTT
>NA|NA|TRBV5-1|TRBJ2-5
CASSLTGSGETQYF
TGCGCCAGCAGCTTAACAGGGTCGGGGGAGACCCAGTACTTC